This T cell receptor (beta chain) was retrieved from a study of spatial heterogeneity in lung cancer. Notes on the study in general: The number of expanded tumor alpha and beta chains correlated with mutation number.

CDR1 and CDR2 from the germline V gene are SEHNR and FQNEAQ (reference sequence). This CDR3 contains 14 residues. Trimming took off 4 bases at V and 6 bases at J, with 16 bases between the two ends. Sample time point: sample taken at primary tumor resection. In its sample, this clonotype ranks as medium-sized. What it binds is unknown. The size of this beta chain means little, since it is a stray read in a library made for alpha chains. One entry per CDR3 protein results from TCRdb running MiXCR on the 5' RACE reads. Of roughly 7,000 distinct CDR3 sequences in the sample, roughly 13% were seen once. The gene calls are TRBV7-9 and TRBJ2-7; D might be TRBD2 (6 bases). This clonotype originated in a female donor with early-stage non-small cell lung cancer. Source: lung tumor tissue, taken at surgery. The CDR3 coding sequence is TGTGCCAGCAGCTCCGAACGTACGGGGGTCGAGCAGTACTTC. Amino acids: CASSSERTGVEQYF.